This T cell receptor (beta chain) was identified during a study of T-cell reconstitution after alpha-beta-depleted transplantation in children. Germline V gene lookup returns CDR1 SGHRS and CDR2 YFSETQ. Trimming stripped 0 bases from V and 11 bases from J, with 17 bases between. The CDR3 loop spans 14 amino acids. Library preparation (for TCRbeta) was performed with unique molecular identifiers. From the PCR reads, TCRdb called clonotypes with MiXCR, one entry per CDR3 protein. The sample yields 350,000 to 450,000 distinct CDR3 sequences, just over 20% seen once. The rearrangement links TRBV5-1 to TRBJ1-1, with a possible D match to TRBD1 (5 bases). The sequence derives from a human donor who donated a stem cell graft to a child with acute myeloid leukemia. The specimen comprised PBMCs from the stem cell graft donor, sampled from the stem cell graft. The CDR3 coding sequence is TGCGCCAGCAGCTTGGACGGGCAGGGCGGGGAGGCTTTCTTT. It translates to CASSLDGQGGEAFF.